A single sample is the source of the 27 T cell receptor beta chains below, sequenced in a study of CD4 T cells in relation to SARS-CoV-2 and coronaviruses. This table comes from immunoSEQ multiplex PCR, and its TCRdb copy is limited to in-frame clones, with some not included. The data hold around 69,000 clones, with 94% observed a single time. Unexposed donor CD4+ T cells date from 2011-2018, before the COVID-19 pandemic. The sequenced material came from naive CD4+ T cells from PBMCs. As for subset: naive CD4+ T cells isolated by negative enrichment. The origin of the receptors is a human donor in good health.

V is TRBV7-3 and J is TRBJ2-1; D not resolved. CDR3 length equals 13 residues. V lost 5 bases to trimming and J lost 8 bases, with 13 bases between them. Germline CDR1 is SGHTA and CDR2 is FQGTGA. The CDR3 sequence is CASSRDLYYEQFF. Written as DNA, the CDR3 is TGTGCCAGCAGCCGAGACCTATATTATGAGCAGTTCTTC.

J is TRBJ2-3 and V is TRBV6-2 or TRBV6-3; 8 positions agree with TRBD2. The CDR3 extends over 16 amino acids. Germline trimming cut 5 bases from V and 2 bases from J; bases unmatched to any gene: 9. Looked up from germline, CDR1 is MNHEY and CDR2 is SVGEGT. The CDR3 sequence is CASSLLAGPSTDTQYF. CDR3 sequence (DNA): TGTGCCAGCAGTCTCCTAGCGGGTCCGTCCACAGATACGCAGTATTTT.

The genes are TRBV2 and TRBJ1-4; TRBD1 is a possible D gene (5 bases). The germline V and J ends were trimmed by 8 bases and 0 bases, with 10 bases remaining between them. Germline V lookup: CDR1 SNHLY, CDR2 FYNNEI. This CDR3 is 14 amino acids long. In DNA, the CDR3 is TGTGCCAGCGGGCGGGGGGCAACTAATGAAAAACTGTTTTTT. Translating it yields CASGRGATNEKLFF. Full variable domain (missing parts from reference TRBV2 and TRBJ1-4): EPEVTQTPSHQVTQMGQEVILRCVPISNHLYFYWYRQILGQKVEFLVSFYNNEISEKSEIFDDQFSVERPDGSNFTLKIRSTKLEDSAMYFCASGRGATNEKLFFGSGTQLSVL.

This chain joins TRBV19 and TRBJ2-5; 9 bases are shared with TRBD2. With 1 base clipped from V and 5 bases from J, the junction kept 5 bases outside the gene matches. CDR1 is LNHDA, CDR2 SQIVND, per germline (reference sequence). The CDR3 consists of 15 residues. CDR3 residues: CASSIGVAGVETQYF. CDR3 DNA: TGTGCCAGTAGTATAGGAGTAGCGGGAGTGGAGACCCAGTACTTC.

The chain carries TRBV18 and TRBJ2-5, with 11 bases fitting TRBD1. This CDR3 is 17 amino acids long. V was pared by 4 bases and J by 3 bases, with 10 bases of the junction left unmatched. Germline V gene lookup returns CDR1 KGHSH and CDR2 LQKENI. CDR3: CASSLRTGGIIKETQYF. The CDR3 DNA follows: TGTGCCAGCTCACTTAGGACAGGGGGCATTATCAAAGAGACCCAGTACTTC.

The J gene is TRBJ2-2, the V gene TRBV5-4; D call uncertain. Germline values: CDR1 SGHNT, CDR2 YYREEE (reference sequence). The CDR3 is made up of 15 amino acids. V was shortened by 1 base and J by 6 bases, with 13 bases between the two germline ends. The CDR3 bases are TGTGCCAGCAGCTTGTATTCCTCCCTCCCCGGGGAGCTGTTTTTT. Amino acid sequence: CASSLYSSLPGELFF.

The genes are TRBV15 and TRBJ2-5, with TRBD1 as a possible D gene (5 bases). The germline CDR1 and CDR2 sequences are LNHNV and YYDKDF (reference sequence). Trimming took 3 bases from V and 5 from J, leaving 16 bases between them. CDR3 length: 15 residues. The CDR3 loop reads CATSRDAGFLETQYF. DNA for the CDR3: TGTGCCACCAGCAGGGACGCAGGGTTTTTGGAGACCCAGTACTTC.

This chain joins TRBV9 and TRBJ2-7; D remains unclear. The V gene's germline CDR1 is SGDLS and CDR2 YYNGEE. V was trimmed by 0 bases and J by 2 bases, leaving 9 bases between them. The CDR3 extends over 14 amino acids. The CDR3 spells CASSVGQGPYEQYF. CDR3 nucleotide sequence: TGTGCCAGCAGCGTAGGTCAAGGGCCCTACGAGCAGTACTTC.

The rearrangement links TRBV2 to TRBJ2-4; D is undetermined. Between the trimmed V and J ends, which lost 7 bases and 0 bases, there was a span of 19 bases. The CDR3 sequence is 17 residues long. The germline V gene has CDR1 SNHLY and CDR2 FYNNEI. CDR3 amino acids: CASNSKEFTLAKNIQYF. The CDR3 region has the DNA TGTGCCAGCAACTCAAAGGAGTTTACCTTAGCCAAAAACATTCAGTACTTC.

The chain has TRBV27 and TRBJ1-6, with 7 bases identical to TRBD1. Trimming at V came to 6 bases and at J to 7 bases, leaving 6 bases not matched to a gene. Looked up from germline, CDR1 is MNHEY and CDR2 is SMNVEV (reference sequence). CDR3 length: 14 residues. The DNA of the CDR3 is TGTGCCAGCAGCCCTGGGACAGTAAATTCACCCCTCCACTTT. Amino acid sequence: CASSPGTVNSPLHF.

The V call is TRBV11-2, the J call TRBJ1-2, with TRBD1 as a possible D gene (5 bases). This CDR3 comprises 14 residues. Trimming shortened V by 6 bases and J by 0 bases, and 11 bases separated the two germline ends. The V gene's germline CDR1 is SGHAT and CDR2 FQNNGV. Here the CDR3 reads CASSVTGANYGYTF. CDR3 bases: TGTGCCAGCAGTGTCACGGGGGCTAACTATGGCTACACCTTC.

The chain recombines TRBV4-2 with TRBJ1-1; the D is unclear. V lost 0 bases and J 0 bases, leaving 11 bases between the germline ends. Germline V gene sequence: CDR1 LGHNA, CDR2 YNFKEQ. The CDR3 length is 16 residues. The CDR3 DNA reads TGTGCCAGCAGCCAAGATCGGCCCCCTGTGAACACTGAAGCTTTCTTT. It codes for CASSQDRPPVNTEAFF.

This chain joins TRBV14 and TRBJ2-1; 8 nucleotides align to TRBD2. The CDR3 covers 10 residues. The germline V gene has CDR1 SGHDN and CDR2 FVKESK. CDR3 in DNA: TGTGCTTCGGGGGGGGATGAGCAGTTCTTC. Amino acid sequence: CASGGDEQFF. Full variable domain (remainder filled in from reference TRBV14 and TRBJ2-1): EAGVTQFPSHSVIEKGQTVTLRCDPISGHDNLYWYRRVMGKEIKFLLHFVKESKQDESGMPNNRFLAERTGGTYSTLKVQPAELEDSGVYFCASGGDEQFFGPGTRLTVL.

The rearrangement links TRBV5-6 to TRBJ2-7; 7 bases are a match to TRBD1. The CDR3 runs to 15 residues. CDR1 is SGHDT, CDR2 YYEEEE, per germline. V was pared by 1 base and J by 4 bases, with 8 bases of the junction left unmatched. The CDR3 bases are TGTGCCAGCAGCTTGATTGCAGGGGGTAGTTACGAGCAGTACTTC. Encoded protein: CASSLIAGGSYEQYF.

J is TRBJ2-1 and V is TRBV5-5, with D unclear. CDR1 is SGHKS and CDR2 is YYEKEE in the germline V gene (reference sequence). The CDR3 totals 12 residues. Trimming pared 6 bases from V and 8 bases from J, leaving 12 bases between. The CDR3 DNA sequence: TGTGCCAGCATCCTCTCGATCGATGAGCAGTTCTTC. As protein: CASILSIDEQFF.

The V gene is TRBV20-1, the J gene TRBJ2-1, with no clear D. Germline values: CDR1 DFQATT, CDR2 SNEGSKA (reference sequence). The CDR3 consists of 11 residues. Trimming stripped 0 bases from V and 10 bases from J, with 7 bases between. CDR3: CSARDSSEQFF. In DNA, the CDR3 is TGCAGTGCTAGAGATTCGAGCGAGCAGTTCTTC.

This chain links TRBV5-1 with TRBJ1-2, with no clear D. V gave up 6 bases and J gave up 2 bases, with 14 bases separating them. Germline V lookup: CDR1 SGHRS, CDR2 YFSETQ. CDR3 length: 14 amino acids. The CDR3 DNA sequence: TGCGCCAGCACCCCGGAGGGAACCAACTATGGCTACACCTTC. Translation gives CASTPEGTNYGYTF.

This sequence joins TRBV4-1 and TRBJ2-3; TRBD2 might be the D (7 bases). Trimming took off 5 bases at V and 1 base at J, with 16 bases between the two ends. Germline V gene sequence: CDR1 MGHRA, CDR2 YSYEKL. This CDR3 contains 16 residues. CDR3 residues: CASSYRRGGGTDTQYF. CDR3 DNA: TGCGCCAGCAGCTATCGGAGAGGGGGGGGCACAGATACGCAGTATTTT.

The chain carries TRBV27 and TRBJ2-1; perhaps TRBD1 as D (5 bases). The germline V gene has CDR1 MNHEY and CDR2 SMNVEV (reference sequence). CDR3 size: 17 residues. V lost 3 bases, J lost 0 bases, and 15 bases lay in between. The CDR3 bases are TGTGCCAGCAGTTTTTTCCCAACAGGTAGCTCCTACAATGAGCAGTTCTTC. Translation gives CASSFFPTGSSYNEQFF.

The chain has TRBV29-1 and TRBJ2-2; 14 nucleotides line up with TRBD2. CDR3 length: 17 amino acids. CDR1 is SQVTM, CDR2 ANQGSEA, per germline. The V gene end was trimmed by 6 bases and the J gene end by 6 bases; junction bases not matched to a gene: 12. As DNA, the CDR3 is TGCAGCGTGGAACCGGGACTAGCGGGAGTGTTGGCCGGGGAGCTGTTTTTT. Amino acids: CSVEPGLAGVLAGELFF.

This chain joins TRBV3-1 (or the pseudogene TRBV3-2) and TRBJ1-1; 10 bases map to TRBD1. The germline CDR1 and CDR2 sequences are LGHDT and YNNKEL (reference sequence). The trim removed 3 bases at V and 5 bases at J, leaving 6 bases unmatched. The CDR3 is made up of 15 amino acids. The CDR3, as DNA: TGTGCCAGCAGCCAGACGGACAGGGGGGAAACTGAAGCTTTCTTT. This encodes CASSQTDRGETEAFF.

CDR3 bases: TGTGCCACCAGTCCCCGGGGCGGGAGATTGGGCGGGGAGCTGTTTTTT. Encoded protein: CATSPRGGRLGGELFF. This chain joins TRBV15 and TRBJ2-2; TRBD2 agrees at 7 bases. Losses at the gene ends were 6 bases for V and 7 bases for J; bases not matched to a gene: 14. Germline loops: CDR1 LNHNV, CDR2 YYDKDF (reference sequence). CDR3 length: 16 amino acids.

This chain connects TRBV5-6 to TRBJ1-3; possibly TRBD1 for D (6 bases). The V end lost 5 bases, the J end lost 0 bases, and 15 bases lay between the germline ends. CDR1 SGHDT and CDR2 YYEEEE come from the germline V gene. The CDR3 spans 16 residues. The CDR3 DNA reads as TGTGCCAGCAGTCGTATAACAGGGTCCTCTGGAAACACCATATATTTT. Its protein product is CASSRITGSSGNTIYF.

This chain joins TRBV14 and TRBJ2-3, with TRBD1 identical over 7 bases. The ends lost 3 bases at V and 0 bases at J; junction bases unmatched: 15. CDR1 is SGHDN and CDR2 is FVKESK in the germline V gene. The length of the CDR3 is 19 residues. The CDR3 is CASSQKSRTIQGSTDTQYF. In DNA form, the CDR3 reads TGTGCCAGCAGCCAGAAAAGCAGGACCATACAGGGGAGCACAGATACGCAGTATTTT.

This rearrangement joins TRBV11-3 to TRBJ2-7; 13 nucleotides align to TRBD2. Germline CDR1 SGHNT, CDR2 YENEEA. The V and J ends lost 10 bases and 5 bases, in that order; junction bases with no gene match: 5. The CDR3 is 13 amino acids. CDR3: CATGTSGDDEQYF. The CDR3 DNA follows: TGTGCCACCGGGACTAGCGGGGACGACGAGCAGTACTTC.

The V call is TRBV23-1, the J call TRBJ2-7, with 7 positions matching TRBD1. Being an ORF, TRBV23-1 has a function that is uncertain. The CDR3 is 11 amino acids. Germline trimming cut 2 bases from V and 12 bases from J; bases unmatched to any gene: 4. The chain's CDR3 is CASSQPGQPYF. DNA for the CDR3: TGCGCCAGCAGTCAACCGGGACAGCCGTACTTC.

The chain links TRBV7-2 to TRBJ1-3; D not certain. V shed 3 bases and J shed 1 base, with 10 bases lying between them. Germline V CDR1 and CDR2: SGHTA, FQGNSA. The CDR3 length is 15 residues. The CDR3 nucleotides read TGTGCCAGCAGCTTTGACGGTAGTTCTGGAAACACCATATATTTT. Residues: CASSFDGSSGNTIYF.